This T cell receptor beta chain comes out of a study of blood T cell repertoires in COVID-19. Study-level background: There were acute and convalescent COVID-19 samples, and they came from the United States, Italy and Spain. T cells, B-cell-depleted T cells, or PBMCs provided the cDNA or gDNA that served as material.

The Seattle patients joined while their infection was active and were tracked longitudinally afterward. The CDR3 contains 16 residues. Germline V CDR1 and CDR2: SGHDT, YYEEEE. The V and J ends lost 3 bases and 4 bases respectively, with 19 bases between them. Original methodology: Amplified reference gene primers provided the basis for estimating nucleated cell counts. Produced via immunoSEQ multiplex PCR; TCRdb's table is partial and in-frame only. V, J and clone size were drawn from that table, and D and trimming were deduced from the DNA. The sample shows a few hundred thousand clones, approximately 89% of them seen only once.

The chain carries TRBV5-6 and TRBJ1-2, with TRBD1 as a possible D gene (6 bases). The specimen sequenced was peripheral blood. This receptor was identified in an older woman with COVID-19, enrolled during active disease. Here the CDR3 DNA reads TGTGCCAGCAGCTCCATACAGGGATTTCCTGGCTATGGCTACACCTTC. Amino acid sequence: CASSSIQGFPGYGYTF.